The source of this T cell receptor beta chain is a study of beta chain features in type 1 diabetes. As every portion of the isolated RNA was reverse transcribed, the sequencing read expressed TCRB transcripts. Repertoires were generated with immunoSEQ multiplex PCR, while TCRdb's copy carries only in-frame clones and drops some. The table records about 410,000 clones, roughly 13% of them present only once. Trimming removed 3 bases from V and 3 bases from J, with 11 bases in between. The CDR3 contains 14 residues. Germline V gene lookup returns CDR1 SGHNT and CDR2 YYREEE (reference sequence). The clonotype was recovered from a man aged 30 to 39 in good health. V is TRBV5-4 and J is TRBJ2-3; D is possibly TRBD2 (5 bases). The sample was naive CD4+ T cells from blood. The CDR3 is CASSSKGSTDTQYF. In nucleotides, the CDR3 is TGTGCCAGCAGCTCAAAAGGGAGTACAGATACGCAGTATTTT.